These 17 T cell receptor beta chains came from one sample sequenced in a study of cytomegalovirus exposure and HLA in healthy donors. Both 60 Vbeta primers and 13 Jbeta primers went into the PCR. Sequenced by immunoSEQ multiplex PCR; TCRdb stores in-frame clones only, minus some. The data contain 75,000 to 90,000 clones, around 77% of them singletons. Sequenced material: PBMCs. The receptors stem from a middle-aged man in good health and CMV-seronegative.

This chain uses TRBV6-1 with TRBJ1-6, with 7 positions matching TRBD1. The V gene end was trimmed by 5 bases and the J gene end by 9 bases; junction bases not matched to a gene: 10. CDR1 is MNHNS, CDR2 SASEGT, per germline. This CDR3 is built from 15 residues. In DNA, the CDR3 is TGTGCCAGCAGTCTCGGGGGACAGTTTGGTTCACCCCTCCACTTT. It yields the protein CASSLGGQFGSPLHF.

This chain joins TRBV10-3 and TRBJ1-4, with 9 bases fitting TRBD1. Germline V CDR1 and CDR2: ENHRY, SYGVKD. The length of the CDR3 is 16 residues. The ends lost 0 bases at V and 3 bases at J; junction bases unmatched: 2. The CDR3, as DNA: TGTGCCATCAGTGAGTCGGGACAGGGATCTAATGAAAAACTGTTTTTT. This translates into CAISESGQGSNEKLFF.

This clone was picked up a small number of times. The V call is TRBV5-4, the J call TRBJ1-1; 9 nucleotides agree with TRBD1. There are 14 residues in the CDR3. The V segment lost 4 bases and the J segment 3 bases; nucleotides outside the gene matches: 4. In germline, CDR1 is SGHNT, CDR2 YYREEE (reference sequence). CDR3 DNA: TGTGCCAGCAGCGTGAGACAGGGGGACACTGAAGCTTTCTTT. It translates to CASSVRQGDTEAFF.

This chain connects TRBV6-5 to TRBJ1-2; weak D call: TRBD1 (6 bases). Germline V CDR1 and CDR2: MNHEY, SVGAGI. The CDR3 runs to 16 residues. With 0 bases removed from V and 9 bases from J, the gap between germline ends came to 20 bases. The CDR3: CASSYSIGGRLASYTF. The DNA for the CDR3 is TGTGCCAGCAGTTACTCGATCGGGGGGCGCCTGGCTAGCTACACCTTC.

The chain joins TRBV9 to TRBJ2-1; TRBD2 matches at 7 bases. V trimming: 3 bases; J trimming: 5 bases; junction bases outside the gene matches: 14. Germline CDR1 is SGDLS and CDR2 is YYNGEE. There are 17 residues in the CDR3. CDR3 nucleotide sequence: TGTGCCAGCAGCGCCCCAGCGGGGTTGGTAGGAAACAATGAGCAGTTCTTC. This translates into CASSAPAGLVGNNEQFF. The whole variable domain, remainder taken from reference TRBV9 and TRBJ2-1, is DSGVTQTPKHLITATGQRVTLRCSPRSGDLSVYWYQQSLDQGLQFLIQYYNGEERAKGNILERFSAQQFPDLHSELNLSSLELGDSALYFCASSAPAGLVGNNEQFFGPGTRLTVL.

The chain joins TRBV7-2 to TRBJ1-5, with TRBD1 matching 8 bases. J was trimmed by 2 bases and V by 5 bases; bases with no gene match: 5. This CDR3 spans 15 amino acids. The germline V gene encodes CDR1 SGHTA and CDR2 FQGNSA. DNA for the CDR3: TGTGCCAGCAGCCCCATGACAGGGGGCAATCAGCCCCAGCATTTT. It is translated as CASSPMTGGNQPQHF.

This clone has more than one count but fewer than ten. This chain connects TRBV7-2 to TRBJ1-3; D gene unclear. Germline V gene sequence: CDR1 SGHTA, CDR2 FQGNSA. The CDR3 runs to 15 residues. Trimming shortened V by 1 base and J by 4 bases, and 11 bases separated the two germline ends. CDR3 DNA: TGTGCCAGCAGCTTAGAGGTGGGCACAGGAAACACCATATATTTT. Translating it yields CASSLEVGTGNTIYF. The full variable domain, rest sourced from reference TRBV7-2 and TRBJ1-3, is GAGVSQSPSNKVTEKGKDVELRCDPISGHTALYWYRQSLGQGLEFLIYFQGNSAPDKSGLPSDRFSAERTGGSVSTLTIQRTQQEDSAVYLCASSLEVGTGNTIYFGEGSWLTVV.

This chain connects TRBV29-1 to TRBJ2-1; 7 bases agree with TRBD2. CDR1 is SQVTM, CDR2 ANQGSEA, per germline. The CDR3 runs 13 residues. J lost 8 bases, V lost 4 bases, and 8 bases had no gene match. The CDR3 loop reads CSVAMRLAYEQFF. CDR3 sequence (DNA): TGCAGCGTTGCGATGAGACTAGCCTATGAGCAGTTCTTC.

This chain uses TRBV7-2 with TRBJ2-7, with a tentative D call TRBD2 (6 bases). The CDR3 consists of 16 residues. Trimming pared 1 base from V and 0 bases from J, leaving 13 bases between. Germline-derived CDR1 and CDR2 are SGHTA and FQGNSA. The CDR3 DNA reads TGTGCCAGCAGCTTAGTAAGCGGGCTGAGCTCCTACGAGCAGTACTTC. This gives the protein CASSLVSGLSSYEQYF.

The V and J genes are TRBV19 and TRBJ2-1, with 7 bases matching TRBD1. This CDR3 spans 14 amino acids. Trimming cost V 9 bases and J 8 bases; bases outside gene matches: 13. The germline V gene has CDR1 LNHDA and CDR2 SQIVND (reference sequence). The CDR3 DNA follows: TGTGCCAGCCGCCTGACAGGGTTGCTCGATGAGCAGTTCTTC. Protein: CASRLTGLLDEQFF.

The chain carries TRBV7-9 and TRBJ1-4; 7 positions match TRBD1. Germline CDR1 is SEHNR and CDR2 is FQNEAQ (reference sequence). CDR3 length equals 15 residues. V gave up 3 bases and J gave up 7 bases; unmatched junction bases: 8. The CDR3 DNA sequence: TGTGCCAGCAGCTTCTCCAGGGGGGCAGGTGAAAAACTGTTTTTT. Translated, it gives CASSFSRGAGEKLFF.

The rearrangement uses TRBV19 and TRBJ1-2; D not resolved. V shed 5 bases and J shed 7 bases, with 23 bases lying between them. This CDR3 has 16 residues. Germline CDR1 LNHDA, CDR2 SQIVND (reference sequence). CDR3: CASSRNPRTSNSGYTF. Written as DNA, the CDR3 is TGTGCCAGTAGTCGTAATCCCCGCACCTCCAATAGTGGCTACACCTTC.

The count of this clone is one. CDR3 sequence: CASSLDGTGYGYTF. CDR3 nucleotides: TGTGCCAGCAGTTTAGACGGGACAGGGTATGGCTACACCTTC. V gene TRBV27 combines with J gene TRBJ1-2; 9 bases are shared with TRBD1. CDR3 length: 14 residues. V was pared by 2 bases and J by 5 bases, with 3 bases of the junction left unmatched. Germline-derived CDR1 and CDR2 are MNHEY and SMNVEV (reference sequence).

The rearrangement links TRBV11-2 to TRBJ1-1, with D unresolved. The CDR3 is made up of 13 amino acids. CDR1 and CDR2 from the germline V gene are SGHAT and FQNNGV. V was cut by 1 base and J by 0 bases, with 3 bases left in between. This chain's CDR3 is CASSLAVNTEAFF. For the CDR3, the DNA is TGTGCCAGCAGCTTAGCGGTGAACACTGAAGCTTTCTTT.

V gene TRBV5-1 combines with J gene TRBJ2-3; TRBD1 matches at 10 bases. V shed 7 bases and J 0 bases; nucleotides not matched to a gene: 2. The CDR3 runs to 14 residues. Germline values: CDR1 SGHRS, CDR2 YFSETQ. CDR3 sequence reads: CASGTGVSTDTQYF. Here the CDR3 DNA reads TGCGCCAGCGGGACAGGGGTTAGCACAGATACGCAGTATTTT.

V is TRBV10-3 and J is TRBJ1-2; D is possibly TRBD1 (5 bases). V was pared by 6 bases and J by 6 bases, with 8 bases between. The CDR3 length is 11 residues. The germline V gene has CDR1 ENHRY and CDR2 SYGVKD. CDR3 protein: CAIRGTDGYTF. CDR3 in DNA: TGTGCCATCAGGGGGACTGATGGCTACACCTTC.

The chain couples TRBV5-1 to TRBJ2-1; tentative D call: TRBD1 (5 bases). The CDR3 sequence is 14 residues long. The ends were cut back, 1 base at V and 5 bases at J, with 10 bases in the middle. CDR1 and CDR2 (germline): SGHRS, YFSETQ. CDR3 sequence: CASSLILRDNEQFF. In DNA, the CDR3 is TGCGCCAGCAGCTTGATACTCAGGGACAATGAGCAGTTCTTC.